The TCR beta chain under discussion was sequenced for a study of T cells after yellow fever vaccination (dated by TCRdb to between 2018 and 2021). Describing the broader study: The SMART-Seq v4 Ultra Low Input RNA kit was used to prepare libraries from fractions with low cell numbers. To follow T-cell clones before and after both primary and booster YFV17D yellow fever vaccination, bulk TCR alpha and beta repertoires underwent longitudinal sequencing. Two healthy male donors, one aged 18 to 30 and one aged 30 to 40 years, made up the cohort. Blood was collected at multiple timepoints before and after primary and secondary immunization, and bulk PBMC replicates and cell subsets were isolated.

The germline V gene supplies CDR1 KGHDR and CDR2 SFDVKD. Compared with germline, V lacks 6 bases and J lacks 5 bases; bases without a gene match: 14. The CDR3 sequence holds 17 residues, the cysteine and phenylalanine included. Only the CDR3 DNA stays, 51 bases, in frame from base 1. The investigation overall reported the following: Compared with the primary T-cell response, the secondary T-cell response was faster but weaker, reaching its peak on day 5 rather than on day 15. Because abundant contaminating clonotypes from the bulk population could be contained in FACS-sorted repertoires, computational filtering was required. After the booster, most clones that had expanded after primary vaccination were detected again (about 95% of CD4 and around 88% of CD8), suggesting broad maintenance of memory. The study included only a couple of donors, which limits how far the findings can be generalized. A small share of clonotypes occurred in both CD4 and CD8 compartments, likely arising from convergent recombination.

A note on this clonotype: Which antigen it targets is not known. Base qualities are missing; no much larger clone stands one base away.

Synthesis of TCR cDNA relied on 5'RACE template switching, a step that introduced a universal primer site along with unique molecular identifiers. Priming of cDNA synthesis was performed from both the TCR alpha and TCR beta constant segments. Two PCR steps were used to amplify libraries, with sample barcodes and sequencing adapters being added in the second step. Sequencing of libraries was performed on Illumina HiSeq 2500 (2x100 bp) or NovaSeq (2x150 bp). Per the authors' processing: Demultiplexing of reads and collapsing into UMI consensus sequences were performed with MIGEC, and V(D)J alignment was carried out with MiXCR. Vaccine-responding clonotypes were defined with edgeR using replicate PBMC samples, requiring FDR below 0.01 and a log2 fold change above 5 up to day 15. CD4 or CD8 identity was assigned to each bulk clonotype according to whether the clonotype was present at higher abundance in the sequenced CD4 repertoire or the sequenced CD8 repertoire. TCRdb took the public reads, trimmed them with fastp at Q25, ran MiXCR for clone calling and kept in-frame beta chains. Duplicate CDR3 protein sequences are folded into a single record with the most common DNA and genes. The authors' filters were not applied to this entry. The sample table shows some 400,000 distinct CDR3 sequences, and 6.2% are seen once. About 15% of the sample belongs to the ten largest clones.

This specimen's treatment or condition label, per the study, means: live attenuated yellow fever vaccine strain. At each blood-draw timepoint, two biological replicates of bulk PBMCs were collected. A standard Ficoll-Paque protocol was used to isolate PBMCs from peripheral blood. TriZol was used to extract RNA from bulk PBMCs, CD4 and CD8 fractions, and dextramer-positive and dextramer-negative fractions. The material sequenced was PBMCs, taken 5 days after the yellow fever booster vaccination. The TCR comes from a man aged 25 to 45 who received the YFV17D yellow fever vaccine. The rearranged segments are TRBV24-1 and TRBJ2-1; a stretch of 8 junction bases matches TRBD2. The encoded CDR3 is CATSQVTGTSFHNEQFF. In nucleotide form, the sequence is TGTGCCACCAGTCAGGTAACTGGGACTAGTTTCCACAATGAGCAGTTCTTC.